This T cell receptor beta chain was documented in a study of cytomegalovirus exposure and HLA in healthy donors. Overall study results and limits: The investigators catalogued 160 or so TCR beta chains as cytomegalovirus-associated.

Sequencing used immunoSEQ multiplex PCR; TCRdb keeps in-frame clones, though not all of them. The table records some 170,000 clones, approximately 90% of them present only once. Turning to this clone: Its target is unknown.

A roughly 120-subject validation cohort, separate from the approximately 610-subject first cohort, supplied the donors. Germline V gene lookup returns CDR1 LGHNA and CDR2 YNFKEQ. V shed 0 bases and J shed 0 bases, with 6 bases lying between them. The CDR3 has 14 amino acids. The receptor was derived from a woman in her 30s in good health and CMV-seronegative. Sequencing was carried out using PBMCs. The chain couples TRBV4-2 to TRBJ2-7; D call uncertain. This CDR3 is CASSQDPSSYEQYF. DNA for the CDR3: TGTGCCAGCAGCCAAGACCCTAGCTCCTACGAGCAGTACTTC.